This T cell receptor beta chain was captured by sequencing in a study of PD-1 blockade in classical Hodgkin lymphoma. Notes on this clone: Its antigen is undetermined.

Overall study results and limits: Reasons behind the repertoire differences stay unclear, perhaps disease activity or earlier therapy. In CD4+ cells, TCR diversity went up significantly by C4D1, but in CD8+ cells it did not.

The time point is: cycle 4 day 1 (C4D1), after less than 7 weeks of nivolumab. Patients all relapsed after autologous stem cell transplantation, and there was variation in brentuximab vedotin exposure. Per germline, CDR1 MNHEY and CDR2 SVGAGI. V was clipped by 3 bases and J by 7 bases; unmatched bases: 9. The CDR3 runs to 15 residues. TCRdb's copy holds only in-frame clones and misses some; the assay was immunoSEQ multiplex PCR. In the table there are some 58,000 clones, 75% to 95% of which are singletons. The rearrangement links TRBV6-5 to TRBJ2-1, with 7 bases aligning to TRBD2. The sequence was obtained from a human donor with classical Hodgkin lymphoma. The specimen comprised peripheral blood mononuclear cells (PBMCs), sampled before the fourth cycle of nivolumab. CDR3 nucleotide sequence: TGTGCCAGCAGTTATGGAGCGGGGCTCACAAATGAGCAGTTCTTC. Its protein product is CASSYGAGLTNEQFF.